Listed below are T cell receptor beta chains from one sample, sequenced in a study of T cells in Graves' hyperthyroidism and ophthalmopathy. A single record per CDR3 protein comes from TCRdb applying MiXCR to the multiplex PCR reads. The data contain some 400,000 distinct CDR3 sequences, approximately 13% of them seen just once; the ten biggest clones take up about 20%. Specimen: blood. Every receptor here comes from a man younger than 45 with Graves' hyperthyroidism that later progressed to Graves' ophthalmopathy. The conserved cysteine and the conserved F or W are not part of the CDR3 here. The listing skips clone size in some rows; elsewhere it reads once, few, many or a size class.

TRBV30,few,AWMAGEYTGELF
TRBV19,-,ASSVLLALDSPLH
TRBV7-9,-,ASSLGSQNIQY
TRBV6-1,many,ASSALSVREQY
TRBV12-3/TRBV12-4,many,ATSIRGTVYGYT
TRBV11-2,many,ASSFRDNYGYT
TRBV2,many,ASRQNGYT
TRBV6-1,few,ASSFYRRNTGELF
TRBV7-9,-,ASSLGEYGYS
TRBV6-1,many,ASSTRDRGGQPQH
TRBV5-4,few,ASSLDPTSLETQY
TRBV10-3,few,AISGEPGLANGEQF
TRBV2,many,ASKPKGKDGYT
TRBV5-1,many,ASSLGQIDGTDTQY
TRBV7-9,many,ASSFGDTGELF
TRBV28,many,ASTRHSLDQPQH
TRBV28,many,ASSFGVGQPQH
TRBV2,many,ASSTGGVANTIY
TRBV28,-,ANSFGQGRYEQY
TRBV7-6,many,ASSLGRVPYNEQF
TRBV5-1,-,ASKQEWGNIQY
TRBV29-1,few,SVEDLPGDEAF
TRBV30,few,AWSRHSLTGNTIY
TRBV5-1,many,ASSVGQGADAF
TRBV12-5,many,ASGYGTGYLSYEQY
TRBV20-1,-,SARDDGTGVYNGQF
TRBV12-3/TRBV12-4,many,ASSQGARETQY